This entry describes one T cell receptor (beta chain). What it binds is not known. TCR beta libraries carry UMIs added by 5'RACE template switching. TCRdb derives one entry per CDR3 protein from the 5' RACE reads, leaving out DNA. The sample is made up of 440,000 or so distinct CDR3 sequences, and the top ten hold roughly 7.2% of it. These data belong to a study of T cells expressing NK-cell markers. Study details: Sorted CD3+CD56-NKG2C+, CD3+CD56+NKG2C+ and CD3+CD56+NKG2C- T cells supplied the TCR beta repertoires.

CDR3 length: 15 amino acids. CDR1 is SGHNT and CDR2 is YENEEA in the germline V gene. Study-level points and caveats: Where several donors were concerned, these clonotypes also led the CD3+CD56-NKG2C+ fraction.

This receptor was obtained from a woman aged 18 to 75 in good health. Sequenced material: blood T cells: a sorted CD56 or NKG2C T cell subset, CD4+ or CD8+ T cells, or bulk PBMC T cells (not recorded which). V is TRBV11-3 and J is TRBJ2-1. The CDR3 region is CASSLAGSTYNEQFF.